This TCR beta chain emerged from a study of blood T cell repertoires in COVID-19. Measured with immunoSEQ multiplex PCR; TCRdb has only the in-frame clones, and not every one. The sample has more than 300,000 clones, under 90% seen once. This CDR3 spans 16 amino acids. V was cut by 1 base and J by 1 base, with 13 bases left in between. Looked up from germline, CDR1 is SEHNR and CDR2 is FQNEAQ (reference sequence). Sequencing used peripheral blood. The receptor was derived from a woman in her twenties or thirties with COVID-19, enrolled during active disease. V usage is TRBV7-9 and J usage is TRBJ1-1, with a possible D match to TRBD1 (5 bases). This CDR3 reads CASSLGGEAENTEAFF. In DNA form, the CDR3 reads TGTGCCAGCAGCTTAGGGGGCGAGGCCGAGAACACTGAAGCTTTCTTT.